This record covers a single T cell receptor (beta chain). Its antigen is unknown. The data were taken from a study of cytomegalovirus exposure and HLA in healthy donors. The trim removed 4 bases at V and 1 base at J, leaving 5 bases unmatched. The CDR3 contains 14 residues. Germline loops: CDR1 SGHRS, CDR2 YFSETQ. It was with 60 Vbeta and 13 Jbeta primers that the PCR ran. The method was immunoSEQ multiplex PCR; TCRdb's version includes in-frame clones alone and lacks a portion of them. The profile shows 150,000 to 200,000 clones, 70% to 80% of them singletons. Findings and limits, study-wide: Among the most significant clusters, several appeared linked to common viral pathogens in a later analysis. The authors reported that TCR beta sequences could predict HLA-A and HLA-B alleles. These predictions were accurate for most subjects in the first cohort. With later analysis, a missense DCLRE1C variant became linked to TCR beta V- and J-gene trimming. Later, TCR association rates were found to vary by HLA locus, highest for DRB1 and lowest for HLA-C.

This sequence originates from a man younger than 35 in good health and CMV-seronegative. The chain is built from TRBV5-1 and TRBJ2-7; 7 nucleotides align to TRBD1. The sample was PBMCs. The CDR3 DNA reads as TGCGCCAGCAGCGACAGGGCCTCTTCCTACGAGCAGTACTTC. Protein sequence: CASSDRASSYEQYF. The full variable domain, rest sourced from reference TRBV5-1 and TRBJ2-7, is KAGVTQTPRYLIKTRGQQVTLSCSPISGHRSVSWYQQTPGQGLQFLFEYFSETQRNKGNFPGRFSGRQFSNSRSEMNVSTLELGDSALYLCASSDRASSYEQYFGPGTRLTVT.